The 18 T cell receptor beta chains below come from one sample, sequenced in a study of blood T cell repertoires in COVID-19 (dated by TCRdb to about 2020). Preparation of the library involved the immunoSEQ multiplex PCR assay. Held by TCRdb, this immuneACCESS table contains in-frame sequences only and omits some clones. Under half of the omission traces to an unresolved V gene where checked; the cause of the rest is unknown. The sample records about 250,000 clones, 70% to 90% of which are singletons. The biggest ten clones account for about 5.1% of the sample. Source material: peripheral blood. These receptors were taken from a man aged 50 or older with active or convalescent COVID-19.

In nucleotides, the CDR3 is TGTGCCAGCAGCACAAGGACAAGGACAGGCCTAATGAACACTGAAGCTTTCTTT. It translates to CASSTRTRTGLMNTEAFF. The rearrangement joins TRBV11-3 to TRBJ1-1; 7 bases agree with TRBD1. The CDR3 totals 18 residues. V lost 5 bases and J lost 0; bases outside the gene matches: 15. In germline, CDR1 is SGHNT, CDR2 YENEEA. The full variable domain, with the rest looked up from reference TRBV11-3 and TRBJ1-1, is EAGVVQSPRYKIIEKKQPVAFWCNPISGHNTLYWYLQNLGQGPELLIRYENEEAVDDSQLPKDRFSAERLKGVDSTLKIQPAELGDSAVYLCASSTRTRTGLMNTEAFFGQGTRLTVV.

With respect to this clone: Mismatch with germline at one junction end may stem from a read error. V is TRBV7-7 and J is TRBJ2-5, with a tentative D call TRBD2 (6 bases). The CDR3 spans 13 residues. Germline lookup yields CDR1 SSHAT and CDR2 FNYEAQ (reference sequence). The CDR3 spells CASSRDSGETQYF. The CDR3 DNA sequence: TGTGCTAGCAGCCGGGACTCGGGAGAGACCCAGTACTTC.

This clone was seen a single time. V usage is TRBV7-2 and J usage is TRBJ2-1; 11 bases fit TRBD2. There are 15 residues in the CDR3. Looked up from germline, CDR1 is SGHTA and CDR2 is FQGNSA. V was pared by 5 bases and J by 2 bases, with 2 bases of the junction left unmatched. The CDR3 bases are TGTGCCAGCAGCACGACTAGCGGGGCCTACAATGAGCAGTTCTTC. This codes for CASSTTSGAYNEQFF.

The chain recombines TRBV28 with TRBJ1-3; D is perhaps TRBD1 (5 bases). Trimming left V 8 bases short and J 3 bases short, with 20 bases between. The germline V gene has CDR1 MDHEN and CDR2 SYDVKM. This CDR3 has 16 residues. CDR3 nucleotides: TGTGCCAGCCTGACCTCGTGGGGCCGGAGTGGAAACACCATATATTTT. Protein product: CASLTSWGRSGNTIYF.

The chain carries TRBV7-2 and TRBJ1-1; 7 bases match TRBD1. The V gene end was trimmed by 7 bases and the J gene end by 3 bases; junction bases not matched to a gene: 8. This CDR3 has 14 residues. Looked up from germline, CDR1 is SGHTA and CDR2 is FQGNSA. CDR3 sequence reads: CASTRQGGDTEAFF. The CDR3 DNA reads TGTGCCAGCACCCGCCAGGGGGGAGACACTGAAGCTTTCTTT.

This chain connects TRBV10-3 to TRBJ2-7; 7 bases agree with TRBD2. The junction had 2 bases not matched to a gene; V was cut back by 6 bases and J by 0 bases. Per the germline V gene, CDR1 is ENHRY and CDR2 is SYGVKD. The CDR3 covers 13 residues. The CDR3 DNA reads TGTGCCATCAGGCTAGCGGACTCCTACGAGCAGTACTTC. Translation gives CAIRLADSYEQYF.

V is TRBV10-3 and J is TRBJ2-1; possibly TRBD1 for D (5 bases). Per the germline V gene, CDR1 is ENHRY and CDR2 is SYGVKD. The CDR3 contains 14 residues. Trimming left V 3 bases short and J 9 bases short, with 15 bases between. The CDR3 here is CAISDSSRGGEQFF. CDR3 bases: TGTGCCATCAGTGACTCCTCAAGGGGTGGTGAGCAGTTCTTC.

The rearrangement joins TRBV5-1 to TRBJ2-5; 7 nucleotides line up with TRBD2. CDR1 is SGHRS and CDR2 is YFSETQ in the germline V gene. J was trimmed by 3 bases and V by 0 bases; bases with no gene match: 11. This CDR3 spans 17 amino acids. This CDR3 is CASSLGPSVGGEETQYF. The CDR3 coding sequence is TGCGCCAGCAGCTTGGGCCCCTCTGTGGGAGGGGAAGAGACCCAGTACTTC. Together with reference TRBV5-1 and TRBJ2-5, the CDR3 gives the full variable domain: KAGVTQTPRYLIKTRGQQVTLSCSPISGHRSVSWYQQTPGQGLQFLFEYFSETQRNKGNFPGRFSGRQFSNSRSEMNVSTLELGDSALYLCASSLGPSVGGEETQYFGPGTRLLVL.

The chain is built from TRBV28 and TRBJ2-7; TRBD1 matches at 8 bases. This CDR3 region has 16 residues. J was trimmed by 3 bases and V by 2 bases; bases with no gene match: 9. Germline CDR1 and CDR2: MDHEN and SYDVKM. CDR3 in DNA: TGTGCCAGCAGTTTAAGCGGACAGGGAAGACACTACGAGCAGTACTTC. It codes for CASSLSGQGRHYEQYF.

This clone was found once. The chain is built from TRBV7-9 and TRBJ2-7; the D is unclear. CDR1 and CDR2 from the germline V gene are SEHNR and FQNEAQ (reference sequence). The CDR3 has 16 amino acids. The ends were cut back, 1 base at V and 7 bases at J, with 20 bases in the middle. This chain's CDR3 is CASSLEVGLGSHEQYF. CDR3 DNA: TGTGCCAGCAGCTTAGAAGTTGGTCTAGGATCTCATGAGCAGTACTTC.

The chain carries TRBV10-2 and TRBJ1-1; D not certain. Trimming pared 6 bases from V and 0 bases from J, leaving 8 bases between. CDR1 is WSHSY and CDR2 is SAAADI in the germline V gene. The CDR3 loop spans 13 amino acids. For the CDR3, the DNA is TGCGCCAGCAGCGACACCATGAACACTGAAGCTTTCTTT. It is translated as CASSDTMNTEAFF.

V usage is TRBV30 and J usage is TRBJ1-4; D call uncertain. This CDR3 has 10 amino acids. Trimming pared 5 bases from V and 6 bases from J, leaving 4 bases between. CDR1 is GTSNPN, CDR2 SVGIG, per germline (reference sequence). This chain's CDR3 is CAWADEKLFF. In nucleotides, the CDR3 is TGTGCCTGGGCCGATGAAAAACTGTTTTTT.

The chain employs TRBV5-1 and TRBJ2-2, with 10 bases that match TRBD2. Germline lookup yields CDR1 SGHRS and CDR2 YFSETQ. The CDR3 contains 16 residues. Unmatched junction bases numbered 6, after V lost 1 base and J lost 6 bases. CDR3 DNA sequence: TGCGCCAGCAGCTTGTCTCTAGCGGGAGTATCCGGGGAGCTGTTTTTT. This encodes CASSLSLAGVSGELFF.

The chain joins TRBV19 to TRBJ2-2; 12 bases fit TRBD2. The CDR3 has 15 residues. From germline, CDR1 is LNHDA and CDR2 SQIVND (reference sequence). V lost 5 bases and J lost 7; bases outside the gene matches: 5. The CDR3 sequence: CASSPSGRAFGELFF. CDR3 bases: TGTGCCAGTAGTCCTAGCGGGAGGGCCTTCGGGGAGCTGTTTTTT.

The genes are TRBV12-3 or TRBV12-4 and TRBJ1-1; D not certain. CDR3 length: 12 residues. V dropped 8 bases and J dropped 1 base, with 8 bases sitting between them. The CDR3 reads CASRRANTEAFF. The CDR3 DNA reads as TGTGCCAGCCGGAGGGCGAACACTGAAGCTTTCTTT.

The genes are TRBV18 and TRBJ2-5; D perhaps matches TRBD2 (5 bases). The V end was cut by 5 bases, the J end by 5 bases, with 12 bases between. This CDR3 spans 13 amino acids. Germline CDR1 is KGHSH and CDR2 is LQKENI. As DNA, the CDR3 is TGTGCCAGCTCATCACAACTAGATGAGACCCAGTACTTC. The encoded protein is CASSSQLDETQYF.

V gene TRBV15 combines with J gene TRBJ2-5; perhaps TRBD1 as D (5 bases). Germline V lookup: CDR1 LNHNV, CDR2 YYDKDF (reference sequence). The length of the CDR3 is 15 residues. V lost 0 bases, J lost 4 bases, and 12 bases lay in between. The CDR3 DNA reads as TGTGCCACCAGCAGAGATTTAGGGGATGGAGAGACCCAGTACTTC. Translated: CATSRDLGDGETQYF.

The chain has TRBV4-2 and TRBJ2-5, with D tentatively TRBD1 (5 bases). Germline CDR1 reads LGHNA; CDR2 reads YNFKEQ. Trimming took 2 bases from V and 4 from J, leaving 8 bases between them. This CDR3 has 13 residues. CDR3 protein: CASSQWQGETQYF. CDR3 nucleotide sequence: TGTGCCAGCAGCCAATGGCAGGGAGAGACCCAGTACTTC.